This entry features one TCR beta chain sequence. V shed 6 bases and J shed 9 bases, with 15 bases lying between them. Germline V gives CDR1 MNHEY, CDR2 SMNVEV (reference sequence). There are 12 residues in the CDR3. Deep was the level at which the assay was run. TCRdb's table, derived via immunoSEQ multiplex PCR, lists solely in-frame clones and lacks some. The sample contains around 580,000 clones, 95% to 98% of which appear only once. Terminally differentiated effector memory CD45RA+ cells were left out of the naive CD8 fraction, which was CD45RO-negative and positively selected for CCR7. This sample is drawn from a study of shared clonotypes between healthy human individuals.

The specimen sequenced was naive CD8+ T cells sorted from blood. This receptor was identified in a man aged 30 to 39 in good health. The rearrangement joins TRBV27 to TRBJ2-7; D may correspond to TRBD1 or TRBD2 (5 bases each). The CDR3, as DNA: TGTGCCAGCAGCGAGGGGTTAGCACTGCAGTACTTC. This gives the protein CASSEGLALQYF.